These T cell receptor beta chains were read from a single sample in a study of shared clonotypes between healthy human individuals. Profiled with immunoSEQ multiplex PCR; TCRdb holds only in-frame clones, not every one. Counted here are 2 million to 2.5 million clones, just under 95% occurring once; the ten biggest clones make up 0.3% to 0.45%. Sequenced: naive CD4+ T cells from PBMCs. The receptors stem from a man younger than 35 in good health. Some clones in this sample may be carry-over from other donors' samples. Each CDR3 is given with its conserved first and last residue. Each record gives: V gene, D gene, J gene, clone size, CDR3 protein, CDR3 DNA. A D gene is named only where the DNA matches it firmly. The size field is filled for only some rows; it gives once, few, many or a size class.

>TRBV5-1|TRBD1|TRBJ2-5|.
CASRLGGGQVIQETQYF
TGCGCCAGCAGATTGGGTGGGGGACAGGTTATTCAAGAGACCCAGTACTTC
>TRBV7-2|.|TRBJ2-2|.
CASSLAPANTGELFF
TGTGCCAGCAGCTTAGCGCCCGCGAACACCGGGGAGCTGTTTTTT
>TRBV29-1|.|TRBJ2-1|.
CSPWGGKGSYNEQFF
TGCAGCCCATGGGGCGGGAAGGGTTCCTACAATGAGCAGTTCTTC
>TRBV19|.|TRBJ2-6|.
CASTDYSGANVLTF
TGTGCCAGTACCGATTACTCTGGGGCCAACGTCCTGACTTTC
>TRBV18|.|TRBJ1-5|.
CASSTGRGNQPQHF
TGTGCCAGCTCAACCGGACGGGGCAATCAGCCCCAGCATTTT
>TRBV6-6|.|TRBJ1-5|.
CASSPGHLGSNQPQHF
TGTGCCAGCAGTCCGGGCCACTTGGGGAGCAATCAGCCCCAGCATTTT
>TRBV18|.|TRBJ2-3|.
CASSLWGSTDTQYF
TGTGCCAGCTCACTCTGGGGAAGCACAGATACGCAGTATTTT
>TRBV15|.|TRBJ1-3|.
CATSRDYQGSRNTIYF
TGTGCCACCAGCAGAGATTACCAGGGGAGTCGAAACACCATATATTTT
>TRBV29-1|TRBD1|TRBJ1-1|.
CSVVTGSETEAFF
TGCAGCGTTGTGACAGGGTCGGAGACTGAAGCTTTCTTT
>TRBV9|.|TRBJ2-2|.
CASSGRLTGELFF
TGTGCCAGCAGTGGCAGGCTCACCGGGGAGCTGTTTTTT
>TRBV27|.|TRBJ1-1|.
CASSLISGDTEAFF
TGTGCCAGCAGTTTAATTTCAGGGGACACTGAAGCTTTCTTT
>TRBV7-9|.|TRBJ1-5|few
CATHWELHRNQPQHF
TGTGCCACTCATTGGGAGCTGCACCGCAATCAGCCCCAGCATTTT
>TRBV11-2|.|TRBJ2-7|.
CASSLWANPPYEQYF
TGTGCCAGCAGTCTTTGGGCCAACCCCCCCTACGAGCAGTACTTC
>TRBV29-1|.|TRBJ1-1|.
CSARTTNTEAFF
TGCAGCGCCCGAACGACTAACACTGAAGCTTTCTTT
>TRBV5-4|.|TRBJ1-1|.
CASSLEGGRAEAFF
TGTGCCAGCAGCTTGGAGGGGGGGAGGGCTGAAGCTTTCTTT
>TRBV27|TRBD2|TRBJ2-1|.
CASSLFGLRREGDEQFF
TGTGCCAGCAGTTTGTTTGGGTTGAGGCGGGAGGGCGATGAGCAGTTCTTC
>TRBV7-3|TRBD2|TRBJ2-3|.
CASSLKGLAGSTDTQYF
TGTGCCAGCAGCTTAAAGGGACTAGCGGGTAGCACAGATACGCAGTATTTT
>TRBV28|.|TRBJ1-2|.
CASSPKIYGYTF
TGTGCCAGCAGTCCGAAGATCTATGGCTACACCTTC
>TRBV4-1|.|TRBJ2-5|.
CASSTLAVLQETQYF
TGCGCCAGCAGCACCCTGGCGGTATTACAAGAGACCCAGTACTTC
>TRBV7-3|TRBD2|TRBJ2-2|.
CASSRLASNTGELFF
TGTGCCAGCAGTCGACTAGCTTCGAACACCGGGGAGCTGTTTTTT
>TRBV5-1|TRBD2|TRBJ2-1|.
CASSSLTSGTVDEQFF
TGCGCCAGCAGCTCCTTGACTAGCGGGACGGTCGATGAGCAGTTCTTC
>TRBV5-5|.|TRBJ1-4|once
CASSSVIHPGEKLFF
TGTGCCAGCAGCTCCGTTATACATCCGGGTGAAAAACTGTTTTTT
>TRBV7-3|.|TRBJ2-2|.
CASSLTAQNTGELFF
TGTGCCAGCAGCTTAACAGCCCAGAACACCGGGGAGCTGTTTTTT
>TRBV6-5|TRBD2|TRBJ2-5|.
CASSAKTSGQETQYF
TGTGCCAGCTCTGCGAAAACTAGCGGCCAAGAGACCCAGTACTTC
>TRBV28|TRBD2|TRBJ2-7|.
CASINGGIPYEQYF
TGTGCCAGCATCAACGGGGGGATCCCCTACGAGCAGTACTTC
>TRBV28|.|TRBJ2-2|.
CASSLVGGGGGELFF
TGTGCCAGCAGTTTGGTAGGGGGAGGCGGCGGGGAGCTGTTTTTT
>TRBV7-9|.|TRBJ1-1|.
CASSVRSNTEAFF
TGTGCCAGCAGCGTCCGATCCAACACTGAAGCTTTCTTT
>TRBV15|.|TRBJ2-3|.
CATSRDSTGFTDTQYF
TGTGCCACCAGCAGAGATTCAACAGGCTTCACAGATACGCAGTATTTT
>TRBV30|.|TRBJ2-1|once
CAWSRYNEQFF
TGTGCCTGGTCCCGCTACAATGAGCAGTTCTTC
>TRBV28|TRBD1|TRBJ1-3|.
CASNTGGTGNTIYF
TGTGCCAGCAATACAGGGGGTACTGGAAACACCATATATTTT
>TRBV6-6|.|TRBJ1-6|.
CASRVSDSPLHF
TGTGCCAGCAGGGTGAGCGATTCACCCCTCCACTTT
>TRBV6-5|.|TRBJ2-3|.
CASSVIAGTDTQYF
TGTGCCAGCAGTGTAATAGCGGGCACAGATACGCAGTATTTT
>TRBV6-1|.|TRBJ1-1|.
CASRAGGVNTEAFF
TGTGCCAGCAGGGCGGGGGGGGTGAACACTGAAGCTTTCTTT
>TRBV28|.|TRBJ1-3|.
CASRGSGGGISGNTIYF
TGTGCCAGCAGGGGCTCCGGTGGGGGAATCTCTGGAAACACCATATATTTT
>TRBV12-5|.|TRBJ2-2|.
CASGLLGPARDTGELFF
TGTGCTAGTGGTTTACTGGGGCCTGCTAGAGACACCGGGGAGCTGTTTTTT
>TRBV28|.|TRBJ1-1|.
CASKLKAGRHTEAFF
TGTGCCAGCAAATTAAAAGCAGGGAGGCACACTGAAGCTTTCTTT
>TRBV6-5|TRBD1|TRBJ1-5|.
CASARDPGQGLPQHF
TGTGCCAGCGCCCGAGATCCGGGACAGGGGCTGCCCCAGCATTTT
>TRBV19|.|TRBJ2-1|.
CASCSIASPFAEQFF
TGTGCCAGTTGCTCCATAGCTAGCCCTTTTGCTGAGCAGTTCTTC
>TRBV7-2|.|TRBJ2-1|.
CASSRTGSYNEQFF
TGTGCCAGCAGCCGTACGGGTTCCTACAATGAGCAGTTCTTC
>TRBV11-1|.|TRBJ1-1|.
CASSLISANTEAFF
TGTGCCAGCAGCTTAATTTCAGCGAACACTGAAGCTTTCTTT
>TRBV29-1|.|TRBJ1-1|once
CSVARANTEAFF
TGCAGCGTTGCCAGGGCGAACACTGAAGCTTTCTTT
>TRBV5-1|TRBD2|TRBJ2-1|.
CASSLSLAGVAPSNEQFF
TGCGCCAGCAGCTTGTCCCTAGCGGGAGTAGCCCCCTCCAATGAGCAGTTCTTC
>TRBV15|.|TRBJ2-1|.
CATSRDPSYNEQFF
TGTGCCACCAGCAGGGACCCCTCCTACAATGAGCAGTTCTTC